This T cell receptor (beta chain) was documented in a study of blood T cells in healthy people across ages. This CDR3 contains 15 residues. Trimming at V came to 8 bases and at J to 5 bases, leaving 13 bases not matched to a gene. Germline V gene lookup returns CDR1 SGHVS and CDR2 FNYEAQ. With a J-beta primer mix and a sample-barcoded 5' primer, a second PCR ran roughly 6 to 12 cycles. Template switching added a 12-random-nucleotide identifier to every cDNA molecule. Per sample, CDR3-containing paired-end reads numbered at least 2.5 million. TCRdb re-derived calls from the 5' RACE reads in MiXCR, one entry per CDR3 protein. This sample has roughly 1,300,000 distinct CDR3 sequences, with approximately 59% found just once. Each donor gave roughly 9.8 milliliters of peripheral blood.

Material: blood. The rearrangement joins TRBV7-6 to TRBJ2-3; 7 positions match TRBD2. The TCR sequence derives from a man younger than 35 in good health. CDR3 nucleotide sequence: TGTGCCAGCCAAGGCCAGAGCGGGGATGGAGATACGCAGTATTTT. This gives the protein CASQGQSGDGDTQYF.